These T cell receptor beta chains were read from a single sample in a study of OX40 agonist ivuxolimab in advanced cancers. Only in-frame clones appear in the TCRdb table, and some are missing; sequencing was by immunoSEQ multiplex PCR. The repertoire includes 50,000 to 70,000 clones, about 86% of them detected once, and roughly 2.1% sits in the top ten. Source: CD4+ or CD8+ T cells sorted from blood, taken in a trial of the OX40 agonist ivuxolimab. The origin of the receptors is an adult with an advanced solid tumor such as melanoma, head and neck, liver or kidney cancer. Both conserved end residues are trimmed from each CDR3. A D gene is named only where the DNA matches it firmly.

d_call | v_call | cdr3_aa
NA | TRBV28 | ASSSLGNYGYT
NA | TRBV29-1 | SVGAQGTEQY
NA | TRBV6-5 | ASRLYRQYTEAF
TRBD1 | TRBV18 | ASSPPSGQGAVGEQY
TRBD1 | TRBV28 | ASRTRLPRGKPDYGYT
NA | TRBV2 | ASSVFRDSNQPQH
TRBD1 | TRBV5-6 | ASSAPTGWRTEAF
TRBD1 | TRBV5-1 | ASSTGQGRDDTIY
NA | TRBV29-1 | SVDRGNTGELF
TRBD1 | TRBV5-1 | ASSLLGTGARDTQY
NA | TRBV28 | ASSASGTETQY
NA | TRBV5-4 | ASRVDRGGNTEAF
TRBD2 | TRBV10-1 | ASSGRGVLSTDTQY
NA | TRBV6-1 | ASSPEGVTSGQF
NA | TRBV27 | ASSMDRRALH
NA | TRBV6-5 | ASRPDRFSYEQY
NA | TRBV18 | ASSPANIYEQY
NA | TRBV15 | ATSPGLLMDEQY
NA | TRBV30 | AWSLSASNYEQY
NA | TRBV5-4 | ASSFSSRVNTEAF
NA | TRBV29-1 | SVESPSYGYT
NA | TRBV5-5 | ASSLPPNNYGYT
TRBD1 | TRBV11-3 | ASSKGQGYTGELF
TRBD1 | TRBV27 | ASSFLPTGGTPGEQY
NA | TRBV11-2 | ASSPDRGLYNEQF
TRBD1 | TRBV4-1 | ASSRRTGGDTEAF
TRBD2 | TRBV6-6 | ASSGSGISYTGELF
NA | TRBV28 | AIGTDYGYT